Given below is one T cell receptor (beta chain) in context. The antigen is undetermined. The sample belongs to a study of memory B cells and T cells in multiple sclerosis. Study-level findings and limits: Normalization was needed because clone-set size differences affected shared clonotype counts.

The CDR3 has 14 residues. V was clipped by 4 bases and J by 5 bases, with 14 bases between them. Germline V lookup: CDR1 SGDLS, CDR2 YYNGEE. The data were produced by immunoSEQ multiplex PCR, yet TCRdb's version contains in-frame clones alone and is incomplete. The sample contains some 700 clones, approximately 79% of which appear only once. This chain connects TRBV9 to TRBJ2-3, with D possibly being TRBD1 (6 bases). Input material: brain tissue. The source is a human donor with multiple sclerosis. CDR3 amino acids: CASSRLRGRDTQYF. CDR3 bases: TGTGCCAGCAGCCGCTTAAGGGGGAGAGATACGCAGTATTTT.